Here is one T cell receptor (beta chain) with its context. This sample was taken from a study of blood T cell repertoires in COVID-19. The wider study: The study drew acute and convalescent COVID-19 samples from the United States, Italy and Spain. From T cells, B-cell-depleted T cells, or PBMCs came the material, which was cDNA or gDNA.

This CDR3 region has 14 residues. Trimming left V 4 bases short and J 0 bases short, with 9 bases between. Germline V gene sequence: CDR1 LNHDA, CDR2 SQIVND (reference sequence). In terms of age and location, participants ranged from roughly 18 to 100 years and lived in under 30 US areas. Authors' processing steps: How many nucleated cells were present was estimated from reference gene primer amplification. Sequencing used immunoSEQ multiplex PCR; TCRdb keeps in-frame clones, though not all of them. V, J and clone size reflect that table, while D and trimming were determined from the DNA. Among 300,000 to 500,000 clones, approximately 88% were seen once, and the ten largest hold 0.95% to 1%.

The rearrangement links TRBV19 to TRBJ1-1; D unclear. The clonotype was recovered from a woman aged 25 to 39 with acute COVID-19. Sequences were obtained from PBMCs or T cells enriched from blood (not recorded which). The DNA of the CDR3 is TGTGCCAGTAGTAGGCGGCAGATGAACACTGAAGCTTTCTTT. Its protein product is CASSRRQMNTEAFF.